This T cell receptor beta chain was sequenced in a study of blood T cells in healthy people across ages. Study-level results: The study regarded diversity estimates from one million T cells as underestimates.

Germline loops: CDR1 MNHEY, CDR2 SMNVEV (reference sequence). The CDR3 runs to 15 residues. V was trimmed by 4 bases and J by 2 bases, leaving 13 bases between them. Concerning this clonotype: No antigen is known for it.

Total RNA was isolated from each sample in quantities of at least 5.5 micrograms. Through a sample-barcoded 5' primer and a J-beta primer mix, a second PCR was run for roughly 6 to 12 cycles. Template switching added a 12-random-nucleotide identifier to every cDNA molecule. From each sample, at least 3 million paired-end reads containing CDR3 were obtained. TCRdb used MiXCR to reprocess the 5' RACE reads, holding one entry per CDR3 protein. The data contain over 1,500,000 distinct CDR3 sequences, roughly two fifths of them singletons. This rearrangement joins TRBV27 to TRBJ2-3; possible D gene TRBD1, 5 bases. Sequencing input: blood. The source is a human donor in good health. CDR3 nucleotides: TGTGCCAGCAGTTCCGACATAGGACACACAGATACGCAGTATTTT. Translation: CASSSDIGHTDTQYF.